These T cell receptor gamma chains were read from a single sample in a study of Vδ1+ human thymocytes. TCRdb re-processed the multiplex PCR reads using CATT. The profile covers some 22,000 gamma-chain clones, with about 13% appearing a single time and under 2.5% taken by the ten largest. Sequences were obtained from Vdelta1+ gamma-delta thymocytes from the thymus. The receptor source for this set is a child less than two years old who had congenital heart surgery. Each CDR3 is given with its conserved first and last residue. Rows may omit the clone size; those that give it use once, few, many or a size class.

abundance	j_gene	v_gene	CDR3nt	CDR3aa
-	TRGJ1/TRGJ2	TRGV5	TGTACCACCTGGGACGGCAACCCATCAAAACTCTTT	CTTWDGNPSKLF
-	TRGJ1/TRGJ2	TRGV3	TGTGCCACCTGGAGATATAAGAAACTATTT	CATWRYKKLF
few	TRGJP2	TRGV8	TGTGCCACCTGGGAGACCCGTGGTGGGATCAAGACGTTT	CATWETRGGIKTF
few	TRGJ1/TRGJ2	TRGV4	TGTGCCACCTGGGATGGGCGGGGGAATTATTATAAGAAACTCTTT	CATWDGRGNYYKKLF
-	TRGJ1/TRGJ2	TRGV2	TGTGCCACCTGGGACGGGCCGGGTAAGAAACTCTTT	CATWDGPGKKLF
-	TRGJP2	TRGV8	TGTGCCAGGCATGGTGGTAGTGATTGGATCAAGACGTTT	CARHGGSDWIKTF
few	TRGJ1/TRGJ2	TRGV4	TGTGCCACCTGGAATCAGAAGAACTATAAGAAACTCTTT	CATWNQKNYKKLF
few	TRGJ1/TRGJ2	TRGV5	TGTGCCACCTGGGGCAGGGGAATTTATTATAAGAAACTCTTT	CATWGRGIYYKKLF
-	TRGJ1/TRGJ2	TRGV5	TGTGCCACCTGGGACAGCCATCTGGGGCAATATTATAAGAAACTCTTT	CATWDSHLGQYYKKLF
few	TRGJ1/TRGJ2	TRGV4	TGTGCCACCTGGAATGAGACTAATAAGAAACTCTTT	CATWNETNKKLF
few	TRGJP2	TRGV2	TGTGCCACCTGGGACGGGCTTACCAGGAGTGATTGGATCAAGACGTTT	CATWDGLTRSDWIKTF
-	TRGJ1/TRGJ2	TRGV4	TGTGCCACCTGGGAAAACACGGGGTGTTATAAGAAACTCTTT	CATWENTGCYKKLF
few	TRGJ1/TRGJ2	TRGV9	TGTGCCTTGTGGCTAGCCGGGGAGAAACTCTTT	CALWLAGEKLF
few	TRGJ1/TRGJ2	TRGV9	TGTGCCTTGTGGGAACTCTATAAGAAACTCTTT	CALWELYKKLF
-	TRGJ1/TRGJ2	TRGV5	TGTGCCACCTGGGACGGGGAAGGTTATAAGAAACTCTTT	CATWDGEGYKKLF
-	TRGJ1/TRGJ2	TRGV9	TGTGCCTTGTGGGAGGTGGCGAATTATTATAAGAAACTCTTT	CALWEVANYYKKLF
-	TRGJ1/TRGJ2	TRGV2	TGTGCCACCTGGGACATGGATAAGAAACTCTTT	CATWDMDKKLF
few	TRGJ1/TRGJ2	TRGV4	TGTGCCACCTGGGTCACATGGGATAAGAAACTCTTT	CATWVTWDKKLF
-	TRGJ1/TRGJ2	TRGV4	TGTGCCACCTGGGATGGGTCAGGTGAGGATATGAAACTCTTT	CATWDGSGEDMKLF
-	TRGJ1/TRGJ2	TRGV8	TGTGCCACCTGGGATAGGCCGGGCCAGAAACTCTTT	CATWDRPGQKLF
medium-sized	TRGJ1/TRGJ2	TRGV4	TGTGCCACCTGGAATTATAAGAAACTCTTT	CATWNYKKLF
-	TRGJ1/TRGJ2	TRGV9	TGTGCCTTATGGGAGCCCATCGCTAGCGGGTTTATAGATTATAAGAAACTCTTT	CALWEPIASGFIDYKKLF
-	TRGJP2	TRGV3	TGCGCCACCTGGGACATCCCTAGTAGTGATTGGATCAAGACGTTT	CATWDIPSSDWIKTF
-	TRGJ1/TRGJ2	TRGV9	TGTGCCTTGTGGGTTCCAAAAAATTATTATAAGAAACTCTTT	CALWVPKNYYKKLF
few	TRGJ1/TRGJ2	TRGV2	TGTGCCACCTGGGACTTCGGTTATTATAAGAAACTCTTT	CATWDFGYYKKLF